The 21 T cell receptor beta chains in this list originate from one sample, sequenced in a study of blood T cell repertoires in COVID-19. Assay: immunoSEQ multiplex PCR; the TCRdb copy retains only in-frame clones and omits some. The sample lists about 140,000 clones, 88% seen once, with about 11% in the top ten. The material sequenced was peripheral blood. These receptors all come from a man over 45 with active or convalescent COVID-19.

This sequence joins TRBV15 and TRBJ1-4; a weak D match, TRBD1 (5 bases). The CDR3 loop spans 14 amino acids. V was shortened by 5 bases and J by 8 bases, with 15 bases between the two germline ends. Germline V lookup: CDR1 LNHNV, CDR2 YYDKDF (reference sequence). CDR3 amino acids: CATSLGGGGEKLFF. The CDR3 bases are TGTGCCACCAGCCTCGGGGGGGGAGGGGAAAAACTGTTTTTT.

This clone was recorded a few times. J is TRBJ1-2 and V is TRBV5-4; TRBD1 might be the D (5 bases). Germline V gene lookup returns CDR1 SGHNT and CDR2 YYREEE (reference sequence). The V gene lost 8 bases and the J gene lost 4 bases, with 18 bases spanning the gap. This CDR3 has 14 amino acids. The CDR3 DNA reads as TGTGCCAGTGGGCCAGGGAAGTCTATCTATGGCTACACCTTC. This codes for CASGPGKSIYGYTF.

This chain links TRBV5-4 with TRBJ2-3; 8 bases agree with TRBD1. This CDR3 contains 17 residues. Per the germline V gene, CDR1 is SGHNT and CDR2 is YYREEE (reference sequence). Trimming at V came to 4 bases and at J to 5 bases, leaving 15 bases not matched to a gene. The CDR3 loop is CASSPQTTGDVLDTQYF. The DNA of the CDR3 is TGTGCCAGCAGCCCTCAAACGACAGGGGACGTATTAGATACGCAGTATTTT.

The V gene is TRBV12-3 or TRBV12-4, the J gene TRBJ2-7; perhaps TRBD1 as D (6 bases). The CDR3 spans 13 residues. With 6 bases removed from V and 3 bases from J, the gap between germline ends came to 12 bases. The CDR3 bases are TGTGCCAGCAGAAAAACAGGGAACTACGAGCAGTACTTC. Translation: CASRKTGNYEQYF.

As regards this clone: The sample contains more than one DNA sequence encoding this CDR3. This rearrangement joins TRBV5-1 to TRBJ2-5, with 11 bases identical to TRBD1. The V segment lost 4 bases and the J segment 0 bases; nucleotides outside the gene matches: 5. The CDR3 has 16 amino acids. The germline CDR1 and CDR2 sequences are SGHRS and YFSETQ. CDR3 in DNA: TGCGCCAGCAGCGGCGGGACAGGGGGGTACCAAGAGACCCAGTACTTC. Protein: CASSGGTGGYQETQYF.

The V and J genes are TRBV4-1 and TRBJ2-1, with D perhaps matching TRBD2 (6 bases). Germline CDR1 is MGHRA and CDR2 is YSYEKL. The CDR3 is made up of 19 amino acids. Trimming removed 5 bases from V and 0 bases from J, with 23 bases in between. The DNA for the CDR3 is TGCGCCAGCAGCGCAGTAGGCAGCTTTCTAGCGCTCTCCTACAATGAGCAGTTCTTC. Its translation is CASSAVGSFLALSYNEQFF.

The chain combines TRBV5-4 with TRBJ1-1, with 8 bases that match TRBD1. CDR3 length equals 14 residues. Germline CDR1 and CDR2: SGHNT and YYREEE (reference sequence). V shed 4 bases and J 4 bases; nucleotides not matched to a gene: 6. CDR3 coding DNA: TGTGCCAGCAGCGTCTGGACAGGGAGCACTGAAGCTTTCTTT. It specifies CASSVWTGSTEAFF. Together with reference TRBV5-4 and TRBJ1-1, the CDR3 gives the full variable domain: ETGVTQSPTHLIKTRGQQVTLRCSSQSGHNTVSWYQQALGQGPQFIFQYYREEENGRGNFPPRFSGLQFPNYSSELNVNALELDDSALYLCASSVWTGSTEAFFGQGTRLTVV.

V gene TRBV5-4 combines with J gene TRBJ1-2; possibly TRBD1 for D (6 bases). The germline V and J ends were trimmed by 4 bases and 6 bases, with 19 bases remaining between them. This CDR3 contains 15 residues. In germline, CDR1 is SGHNT, CDR2 YYREEE (reference sequence). The CDR3 bases are TGTGCCAGCAGCATGCCGGGCAGGGGCAAGGATGGCTACACCTTC. Protein sequence: CASSMPGRGKDGYTF.

The table lists this clone with many counts. The chain recombines TRBV15 with TRBJ1-2; D remains ambiguous. The CDR3 extends over 15 amino acids. V lost 0 bases to trimming and J lost 4 bases, with 12 bases between them. The germline V gene has CDR1 LNHNV and CDR2 YYDKDF (reference sequence). CDR3 nucleotide sequence: TGTGCCACCAGCAGAGAACGGGAACCCTTCTATGGCTACACCTTC. Encoded protein: CATSREREPFYGYTF.

The J gene is TRBJ2-7, the V gene TRBV7-9; 7 nucleotides match TRBD2. The CDR3 length is 13 residues. Per the germline V gene, CDR1 is SEHNR and CDR2 is FQNEAQ (reference sequence). Germline trimming cut 1 base from V and 5 bases from J; bases unmatched to any gene: 2. CDR3 sequence reads: CASSLEAGNEQYF. The CDR3 DNA reads as TGTGCCAGCAGCTTAGAAGCGGGGAACGAGCAGTACTTC.

The chain links TRBV11-3 to TRBJ2-2; TRBD2 aligns across 10 bases. Germline CDR1 SGHNT, CDR2 YENEEA. V shed 1 base, J shed 1 base, and the junction held 3 bases outside the gene matches. The length of the CDR3 is 17 residues. CDR3 loop: CASSLGRLAGNTGELFF. The CDR3 DNA sequence: TGTGCCAGCAGCTTAGGTAGACTAGCGGGGAACACCGGGGAGCTGTTTTTT.

The chain uses TRBV11-1 and TRBJ2-7, with D maybe TRBD2 (6 bases). The CDR3 sequence is 15 residues long. Germline V gives CDR1 SGHAT, CDR2 FQDESV (reference sequence). Trimming pared 3 bases from V and 0 bases from J, leaving 12 bases between. The CDR3 sequence: CASSFGGRPSYEQYF. CDR3 bases: TGTGCCAGCAGCTTTGGGGGGAGGCCCTCCTACGAGCAGTACTTC.

The chain recombines TRBV6-6 with TRBJ2-7; the D gene is possibly TRBD1 (6 bases). Trimming cost V 6 bases and J 5 bases, with 14 bases left between them. The CDR3 is 13 amino acids. Germline loops: CDR1 MNHNY, CDR2 SVGAGI (reference sequence). The CDR3 here is CASSKSGGNEQYF. The CDR3 region has the DNA TGTGCCAGCAGCAAGTCTGGGGGCAACGAGCAGTACTTC.

The chain recombines TRBV27 with TRBJ2-7, with TRBD1 matching over 9 bases. The germline gives CDR1 MNHEY, CDR2 SMNVEV (reference sequence). J lost 0 bases, V lost 6 bases, and 6 bases had no gene match. The CDR3 extends over 15 amino acids. The CDR3 loop is CASRFRDRDSYEQYF. CDR3 nucleotide sequence: TGTGCCAGCAGGTTCCGGGACAGGGACTCCTACGAGCAGTACTTC.

The chain couples TRBV7-9 to TRBJ2-1; TRBD1 matches at 7 bases. The CDR3 is made up of 15 amino acids. The V and J ends lost 3 bases and 3 bases, in that order; junction bases with no gene match: 5. CDR1 and CDR2 from the germline V gene are SEHNR and FQNEAQ (reference sequence). The CDR3, as DNA: TGTGCCAGCAGCTTGTCGGCAGGGGGCTACAATGAGCAGTTCTTC. It is translated as CASSLSAGGYNEQFF.

The rearrangement uses TRBV28 and TRBJ1-1; a weak D match, TRBD1 (5 bases). Trimming took off 6 bases at V and 4 bases at J, with 15 bases between the two ends. The CDR3 runs to 14 residues. Germline CDR1 is MDHEN and CDR2 is SYDVKM. CDR3: CASSPWTSGTEAFF. The CDR3 coding sequence is TGTGCCAGCAGCCCCTGGACATCGGGCACTGAAGCTTTCTTT.

This clone was counted once. The genes are TRBV6-5 and TRBJ1-1; D ambiguous. V was shortened by 7 bases and J by 0 bases, with 12 bases between the two germline ends. Germline values: CDR1 MNHEY, CDR2 SVGAGI. The CDR3 consists of 14 residues. The CDR3 here is CASIRDGMNTEAFF. CDR3 DNA: TGTGCCAGCATCCGAGACGGGATGAACACTGAAGCTTTCTTT.

The rearrangement uses TRBV23-1 and TRBJ1-5; TRBD1 matches at 9 bases. TRBV23-1 qualifies as an ORF whose function is uncertain. The CDR3 spans 17 residues. J was trimmed by 7 bases and V by 6 bases; bases with no gene match: 16. Here the CDR3 reads CASSRIHQQGAWQPQHF. Here the CDR3 DNA reads TGCGCCAGCAGCCGAATCCATCAACAGGGGGCCTGGCAGCCCCAGCATTTT.

V gene TRBV15 combines with J gene TRBJ2-5; TRBD1 agrees at 7 bases. V lost 4 bases, J lost 2 bases, and 4 bases stayed unmatched. Looked up from germline, CDR1 is LNHNV and CDR2 is YYDKDF (reference sequence). The CDR3 length is 14 residues. CDR3 coding DNA: TGTGCCACCAGCATAGGACAGGAACAAGAGACCCAGTACTTC. This translates into CATSIGQEQETQYF.

The rearrangement links TRBV19 to TRBJ1-5, with 9 nucleotides matching TRBD1. This CDR3 is built from 15 residues. V lost 6 bases, J lost 6 bases, and 9 bases stayed unmatched. Germline values: CDR1 LNHDA, CDR2 SQIVND (reference sequence). This CDR3 reads CASRLQGASSQPQHF. The CDR3 nucleotides read TGTGCCAGTAGATTACAGGGGGCGAGTAGTCAGCCCCAGCATTTT.

The chain joins TRBV19 to TRBJ1-5; D is perhaps TRBD1 (5 bases). The CDR3 consists of 15 residues. Trimming left V 5 bases short and J 0 bases short, with 11 bases between. CDR1 is LNHDA, CDR2 SQIVND, per germline (reference sequence). For the CDR3, the DNA is TGTGCCAGTAGTCTTGGGGGGATTAGCAATCAGCCCCAGCATTTT. This encodes CASSLGGISNQPQHF.